What follows describes a single TCR beta chain. As yet, its antigen is unknown. A read error may produce the germline difference seen at one junction end. General observations from the study: Tumor-infiltrating Treg TCR alpha and beta sequences overlapped most with tumor naive CD4+ T cells, then blood naive.

CD25-based Treg depletion was applied to purified naive CD4+ T cells. The CDR3 is 15 amino acids. CDR1 is SGHTA, CDR2 FQGNSA, per germline. Semi-nested PCR with Nested Universal Primer A followed constant-region reverse priming of full-length variable regions. TCRdb used MiXCR to reprocess the 5' RACE reads, holding one entry per CDR3 protein. The sample yields around 50,000 distinct CDR3 sequences, roughly 17% seen once. The chain employs TRBV7-2 and TRBJ2-1; D possibly uses TRBD1 or TRBD2 (6 bases each). The TCR was taken from a female donor with breast cancer. Sequencing was performed on naive CD4+ T cells sorted from blood. Subset reported: naive CD4+ T cells, CD4+CD45RA+CD25-. In DNA, the CDR3 is TGTGCCAGCAGTAACGGGGGCGGTTCCTACAATGGGCAGTTCTTC. This translates into CASSNGGGSYNGQFF.